This T cell receptor (beta chain) emerged from a study of T cell responses to AZD1222 COVID-19 vaccine. TCRdb's copy holds only in-frame clones and misses some; the assay was immunoSEQ multiplex PCR. This sample has about 25,000 clones, with about 88% found just once. The receptor was derived from an adult who received the AZD1222 COVID-19 vaccine. Sequencing was performed on peripheral blood, taken 28 days after the second AZD1222 dose.

In DNA, the CDR3 is TGTGCCAGCAGCGGACTAGCGGGCACAGATACGCAGTATTTT. It codes for CASSGLAGTDTQYF. The chain combines TRBV27 with TRBJ2-3, with TRBD2 identical over 10 bases. This CDR3 has 14 residues. Trimming cost V 6 bases and J 1 base; bases outside gene matches: 1. CDR1 and CDR2 (germline): MNHEY, SMNVEV (reference sequence).